This T cell receptor (beta chain) is drawn from a study of T cell responses to AZD1222 COVID-19 vaccine. Whole-study findings and limits: Of spike-specific TCRs, nearly half reportedly target regions left unmutated in variants.

Data came from immunoSEQ multiplex PCR; TCRdb stores just in-frame clones and leaves some out. The repertoire holds roughly 120,000 clones, about 90% seen once, with roughly a tenth in the top ten. Germline CDR1 reads KGHSH; CDR2 reads LQKENI. The CDR3 length is 17 residues. V was cut by 0 bases and J by 0 bases, with 9 bases left in between. This clone has only one observation. Antigen specificity is unknown. The chain uses TRBV18 and TRBJ2-6; D not certain. The specimen was peripheral blood, collected on day 0 of AZD1222 vaccination. The receptor comes from an adult in good health. CDR3 loop: CASSPPGAGSGANVLTF. CDR3 nucleotides: TGTGCCAGCTCACCACCGGGCGCAGGCTCTGGGGCCAACGTCCTGACTTTC.